The entry below gives a single T cell receptor beta chain sequence along with its context. This specimen comes from a study of CD8 T cells in Susac syndrome. cDNA came from approximately 0.5 to 1 ug RNA primed by random hexamers. In TCRdb, the immunoSEQ multiplex PCR reads were re-called with MiXCR into one record per CDR3 protein. This table has around 180,000 distinct CDR3 sequences, approximately 96% appearing once. Germline CDR1 reads SGHTA; CDR2 reads FQGTGA. This CDR3 has 14 amino acids. The V end was cut by 2 bases, the J end by 9 bases, with 11 bases between. The chain links TRBV7-3 to TRBJ1-6; a weak D match, TRBD1 (5 bases). Sample: CD8+ T cells from PBMCs. This TCR was recovered from a human donor with multiple sclerosis. The CDR3 loop is CASSLLGRGSPLHF. CDR3 in DNA: TGTGCCAGCAGCTTACTCGGGAGGGGTTCACCCCTCCACTTT.